The clone carrying this T cell receptor beta chain was recorded a few times. Antigen unknown. This CDR3 contains 16 residues. Trimming cost V 1 base and J 4 bases, with 14 bases left between them. Germline CDR1 LNHNV, CDR2 YYDKDF (reference sequence). Assay runs were performed at deep level. This table comes from immunoSEQ multiplex PCR, and its TCRdb copy is limited to in-frame clones, with some not included. The top ten hold 24% of the sample, which has about 870,000 clones, 92% seen once. This specimen belongs to a study of shared clonotypes between healthy human individuals. The study's findings and limits: It was expected that sequencing depth would affect clonotype sharing among donors. Estimated clonotype richness was generally higher in naive than memory subsets. Naive CD4 clonotypes were shared across a handful of donors at roughly 5%.

Naive CD8 isolation took CD45RO-negative cells positively selected for CCR7 and excluded terminally differentiated effector memory CD45RA+ cells. What was sequenced was naive CD8+ T cells sorted from blood. The source is a man younger than 40 in good health. The chain is built from TRBV15 and TRBJ1-3; TRBD1 is a possible D gene (5 bases). For the CDR3, the DNA is TGTGCCACCAGCAGAGGGGACGAAGGATTAGGAAACACCATATATTTT. Its translation is CATSRGDEGLGNTIYF.